Given below is one TCR beta chain in context. The antigen is undetermined. This entry is derived from a study of Ad26.COV2.S vaccination and SARS-CoV-2 variants. Study-wide background: Administration of Ad26.COV2.S was intramuscular, either once or twice 56 days apart.

Sequencing used immunoSEQ multiplex PCR; TCRdb keeps in-frame clones, though not all of them. The table has more than 300,000 clones, around 85% seen once. As for treatment: 15 to 20 received Ad26.COV2.S at low or high dose, single or two shots; roughly five received placebo; per-sample allocation not given. The samples were gathered on day 63 after the first injection of vaccine or placebo. General observations from the study: Spike-specific responses of CD8+ and CD4+ T cells were reported to display substantial breadth after vaccination. Vaccine recipients showed a spike-specific TCR breadth that was higher than in placebo recipients. The study found similar non-spike TCR breadth in vaccine and placebo recipients.

V lost 4 bases to trimming and J lost 3 bases, with 13 bases between them. The CDR3 loop spans 14 amino acids. The V gene's germline CDR1 is SGHRS and CDR2 YFSETQ. This rearrangement joins TRBV5-1 to TRBJ1-1; no clear D. The specimen was peripheral blood, collected in a trial of Ad26.COV2.S vaccine versus placebo. This TCR came from a person aged 18-60 years who received the Ad26.COV2.S COVID-19 vaccine or a placebo. The CDR3 protein is CASSPIRADTEAFF. CDR3 coding DNA: TGCGCCAGCAGCCCGATAAGGGCGGACACTGAAGCTTTCTTT.